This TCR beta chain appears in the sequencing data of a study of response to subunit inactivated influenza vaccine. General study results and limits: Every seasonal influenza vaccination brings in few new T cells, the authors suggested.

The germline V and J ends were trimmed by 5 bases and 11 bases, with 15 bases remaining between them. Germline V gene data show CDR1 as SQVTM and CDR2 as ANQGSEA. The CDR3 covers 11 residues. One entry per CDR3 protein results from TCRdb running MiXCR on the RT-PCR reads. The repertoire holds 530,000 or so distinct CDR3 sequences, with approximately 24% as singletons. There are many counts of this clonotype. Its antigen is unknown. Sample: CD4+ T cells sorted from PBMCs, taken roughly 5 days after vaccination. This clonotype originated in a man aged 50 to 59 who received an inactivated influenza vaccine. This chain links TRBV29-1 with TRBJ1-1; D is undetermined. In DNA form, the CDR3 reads TGCAGCGTTTCGTCCCCGCGCGGGGCTTTCTTT. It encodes CSVSSPRGAFF.